The clone carrying this T cell receptor (beta chain) showed up just a few times. These data come from a study of T cells after yellow fever vaccination. The CDR3 contains 19 residues. Germline CDR1 reads SGHAT; CDR2 reads FQNNGV. V dropped 5 bases and J dropped 3; count of bases not matched to a gene: 20. TCRdb redid the calling of the 5' RACE reads with MiXCR, one entry per CDR3 protein. The sample yields around 550,000 distinct CDR3 sequences, roughly 21% seen once. The chain recombines TRBV11-2 with TRBJ2-7; 9 bases are shared with TRBD2. This TCR was recovered from a man aged 25 to 40 who received the YFV17D yellow fever vaccine. The source was PBMCs, collected 15 days after the yellow fever booster vaccination. The CDR3 nucleotides are TGTGCCAGCAGCCCCCGGGCCACGCGACTAGCGGATTTCTTCTACGAGCAGTACTTC. Protein product: CASSPRATRLADFFYEQYF.